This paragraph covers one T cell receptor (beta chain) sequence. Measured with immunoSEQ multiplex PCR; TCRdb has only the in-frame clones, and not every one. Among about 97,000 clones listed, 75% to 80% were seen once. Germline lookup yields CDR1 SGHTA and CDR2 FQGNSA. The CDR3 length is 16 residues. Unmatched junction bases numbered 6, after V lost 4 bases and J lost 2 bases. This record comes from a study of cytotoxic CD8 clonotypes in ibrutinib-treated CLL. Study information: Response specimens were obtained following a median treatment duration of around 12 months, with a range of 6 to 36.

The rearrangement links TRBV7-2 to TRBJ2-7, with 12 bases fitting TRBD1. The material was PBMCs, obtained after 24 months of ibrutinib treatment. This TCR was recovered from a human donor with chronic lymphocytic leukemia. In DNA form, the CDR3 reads TGTGCCAGCAGCTCGCGGGACAGGGGGCGCGCCTACGAGCAGTACTTC. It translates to CASSSRDRGRAYEQYF.